Each of the 21 T cell receptor beta chains below was sequenced from the same sample in a study of T-cell memory formation after mild COVID-19. Using its own MiXCR run on the 5' RACE reads, TCRdb lists one record per CDR3 protein. In the table there are about 14,000 distinct CDR3 sequences, roughly a fifth of which are singletons. Material: PBMCs or a T cell subset sorted from them (not recorded which). These receptors all come from an adult woman who had mild COVID-19 (a few samples of this study predate the infection). Cell type and time point are not known.

This clonotype was observed at least ten times. The chain links TRBV5-1 to TRBJ2-5; 12 nucleotides line up with TRBD2. Germline CDR1 SGHRS, CDR2 YFSETQ. V shed 3 bases and J 4 bases; nucleotides not matched to a gene: 10. This CDR3 is built from 17 residues. The CDR3 DNA follows: TGCGCCAGCAGCTCCCTCCTGACTAGCGGGAGCCGAGAGACCCAGTACTTC. Protein: CASSSLLTSGSRETQYF.

This clonotype has ten or more counts. The chain uses TRBV29-1 and TRBJ1-1; D not resolved. CDR1 is SQVTM and CDR2 is ANQGSEA in the germline V gene. V was shortened by 5 bases and J by 1 base, with 11 bases between the two germline ends. This CDR3 contains 13 residues. The CDR3 nucleotides are TGCAGCGTTATCTCCTGGCAGAACACTGAAGCTTTCTTT. Amino acids: CSVISWQNTEAFF. Filled out from reference TRBV29-1 and TRBJ1-1, the complete variable domain reads SAVISQKPSRDICQRGTSLTIQCQVDSQVTMMFWYRQQPGQSLTLIATANQGSEATYESGFVIDKFPISRPNLTFSTLTVSNMSPEDSSIYLCSVISWQNTEAFFGQGTRLTVV.

This clonotype was counted ten times or more. This chain uses TRBV2 with TRBJ1-6, with D unresolved. Germline CDR1 and CDR2: SNHLY and FYNNEI. With 7 bases removed from V and 0 bases from J, the gap between germline ends came to 19 bases. This CDR3 comprises 18 residues. Here the CDR3 reads CASTSAGRIHSYNSPLHF. CDR3 in DNA: TGTGCCAGCACATCGGCGGGCAGGATCCACTCCTATAATTCACCCCTCCACTTT.

This clonotype was counted many times. The J gene is TRBJ2-1, the V gene TRBV5-1, with a weak D call TRBD2 (7 bases). Germline CDR1 reads SGHRS; CDR2 reads YFSETQ. The V end was cut by 5 bases, the J end by 7 bases, with 22 bases between. This CDR3 region has 16 residues. CDR3 sequence (DNA): TGCGCCAGCAGTCCCCGAGGGGGGGGATCATCAAATGAGCAGTTCTTC. Its protein product is CASSPRGGGSSNEQFF. The whole variable domain, filled in from reference TRBV5-1 and TRBJ2-1, reads KAGVTQTPRYLIKTRGQQVTLSCSPISGHRSVSWYQQTPGQGLQFLFEYFSETQRNKGNFPGRFSGRQFSNSRSEMNVSTLELGDSALYLCASSPRGGGSSNEQFFGPGTRLTVL.

This clonotype occurred many times. The chain joins TRBV20-1 to TRBJ1-1; D not certain. V shed 2 bases and J shed 1 base, with 8 bases lying between them. Germline CDR1 DFQATT, CDR2 SNEGSKA (reference sequence). The CDR3 extends over 13 amino acids. The CDR3 spells CSARSTPNTEAFF. DNA for the CDR3: TGCAGTGCTAGATCAACGCCGAACACTGAAGCTTTCTTT.

By share, this clonotype ranks as medium-sized. CDR3 amino acids: CASGFDWDARPAGSTDTQYF. In DNA form, the CDR3 reads TGTGCTAGTGGTTTCGATTGGGACGCACGGCCTGCGGGTAGCACAGATACGCAGTATTTT. The chain carries TRBV12-5 and TRBJ2-3; D possibly matches TRBD1 or TRBD2 (5 bases each). V was shortened by 3 bases and J by 0 bases, with 25 bases between the two germline ends. The CDR3 is 20 residues long. The germline V gene encodes CDR1 LGHNT and CDR2 FRNRAP.

At least ten counts were recorded for this clonotype. The CDR3 DNA follows: TGTGCCACCAGTGATCCGACTAGCGGGGGTAATACCGGGGAGCTGTTTTTT. Protein: CATSDPTSGGNTGELFF. The chain uses TRBV24-1 and TRBJ2-2; 12 bases align to TRBD2. The CDR3 consists of 17 residues. Germline trimming cut 3 bases from V and 5 bases from J; bases unmatched to any gene: 6. Germline values: CDR1 KGHDR, CDR2 SFDVKD.

This clonotype was observed many times. V is TRBV7-9 and J is TRBJ1-2; D might be TRBD1 (6 bases). Germline loops: CDR1 SEHNR, CDR2 FQNEAQ (reference sequence). This CDR3 contains 12 residues. The V end was cut by 5 bases, the J end by 8 bases, with 12 bases between. The CDR3 DNA is TGTGCCAGCAGCCTAACAGGGAACGGCTACACCTTC. Its translation is CASSLTGNGYTF.

There are many counts of this clonotype. The rearrangement joins TRBV20-1 to TRBJ2-7; either TRBD1 or TRBD2 may supply D (5 bases each). The CDR3 loop spans 15 amino acids. V was shortened by 6 bases and J by 5 bases, with 23 bases between the two germline ends. CDR1 and CDR2 from the germline V gene are DFQATT and SNEGSKA (reference sequence). CDR3 amino acids: CSARIRGHRNHEQYF. The CDR3, as DNA: TGCAGTGCCCGGATCCGGGGCCACAGGAACCACGAGCAGTACTTC.

This clonotype showed up many times. The J gene is TRBJ2-3, the V gene TRBV24-1, with TRBD1 matching 8 bases. J was trimmed by 2 bases and V by 9 bases; bases with no gene match: 9. The CDR3 contains 15 residues. Germline assignment: CDR1 KGHDR and CDR2 SFDVKD. The CDR3 DNA sequence: TGTGCCACCGCTCCCAGGGGGCCTAACACAGATACGCAGTATTTT. It yields the protein CATAPRGPNTDTQYF.

This clonotype was recorded many times. The V call is TRBV3-1, the J call TRBJ2-5; D is possibly TRBD2 (6 bases). Germline loops: CDR1 LGHDT, CDR2 YNNKEL (reference sequence). Trimming took off 0 bases at V and 5 bases at J, with 13 bases between the two ends. This CDR3 has 15 residues. DNA of the CDR3: TGTGCCAGCAGCCAAGATTGGGCTAGCGTCGAGACCCAGTACTTC. Amino acid sequence: CASSQDWASVETQYF.

This clonotype occurred many times. The chain has TRBV29-1 and TRBJ1-1; TRBD1 aligns across 10 bases. The CDR3 is made up of 14 amino acids. Trimming at V came to 4 bases and at J to 2 bases, leaving 4 bases not matched to a gene. Germline V gene data show CDR1 as SQVTM and CDR2 as ANQGSEA. The CDR3 coding sequence is TGCAGCGTTGTGGGGACAGGGGTCAACACTGAAGCTTTCTTT. Translation gives CSVVGTGVNTEAFF.

There are many counts of this clonotype. This chain connects TRBV6-5 to TRBJ1-2; the D is unclear. This CDR3 comprises 13 residues. V was pared by 8 bases and J by 8 bases, with 18 bases between. Germline CDR1 is MNHEY and CDR2 is SVGAGI. This chain's CDR3 is CASSYGPEKGYTF. CDR3 bases: TGTGCCAGCTCTTATGGACCGGAAAAGGGCTACACCTTC.

This clonotype was counted ten times or more. The chain couples TRBV24-1 to TRBJ2-5; 8 nucleotides match TRBD2. Germline loops: CDR1 KGHDR, CDR2 SFDVKD. Losses at the gene ends were 3 bases for V and 4 bases for J; bases not matched to a gene: 6. The CDR3 spans 15 residues. The CDR3 DNA reads as TGTGCCACCAGTGATCCACGGGAGGGCCCAGAGACCCAGTACTTC. It specifies CATSDPREGPETQYF.

Many counts were recorded for this clonotype. The chain links TRBV12-3 or TRBV12-4 to TRBJ1-1; D unclear. This CDR3 comprises 18 residues. Trimming left V 3 bases short and J 0 bases short, with 20 bases between. The CDR3 coding sequence is TGTGCCAGCAGTTTGGTTCGGGGATCCCTTCCTCTGAACACTGAAGCTTTCTTT. This translates into CASSLVRGSLPLNTEAFF.

This clonotype was seen at least ten times. This sequence joins TRBV4-3 and TRBJ1-2; 8 bases agree with TRBD1. The CDR3 is 13 residues long. Germline CDR1 and CDR2: LGHNA and YSLEER. V trimming: 4 bases; J trimming: 7 bases; junction bases outside the gene matches: 5. This CDR3 reads CASSPGQGLGYTF. The CDR3 DNA reads TGCGCCAGCAGCCCCGGACAGGGACTTGGCTACACCTTC.

In its sample, this clonotype was seen many times. The chain joins TRBV29-1 to TRBJ2-1; 8 nucleotides line up with TRBD2. J lost 6 bases, V lost 0 bases, and 10 bases had no gene match. Germline-derived CDR1 and CDR2 are SQVTM and ANQGSEA. The CDR3 extends over 16 amino acids. Here the CDR3 DNA reads TGCAGCGTTGAAGATCTGGGCAGCGGGGGACTCAATGAGCAGTTCTTC. Its translation: CSVEDLGSGGLNEQFF.

This clonotype occurred many times. The chain is built from TRBV5-6 and TRBJ2-1; D ambiguous. Trimming removed 5 bases at V and 0 bases at J, with 12 bases between. The CDR3 consists of 15 residues. Germline V lookup: CDR1 SGHDT, CDR2 YYEEEE. The CDR3 coding sequence is TGTGCCAGCAGATCCATGCAGAGCTCCTACAATGAGCAGTTCTTC. This codes for CASRSMQSSYNEQFF.

This clonotype was seen ten or more times. This chain uses TRBV7-2 with TRBJ1-1; possibly TRBD1 for D (5 bases). The CDR3 covers 16 residues. The germline V gene encodes CDR1 SGHTA and CDR2 FQGNSA. Trimming shortened V by 4 bases and J by 0 bases, and 15 bases separated the two germline ends. The DNA of the CDR3 is TGTGCCAGCAGCTCTTCTCCGGGCAGGGTGAACACTGAAGCTTTCTTT. Translation: CASSSSPGRVNTEAFF.

This clonotype was recorded many times. This chain links TRBV24-1 with TRBJ2-1; 12 bases match TRBD2. The CDR3 has 15 amino acids. The V gene end was trimmed by 5 bases and the J gene end by 8 bases; junction bases not matched to a gene: 6. Germline CDR1 and CDR2: KGHDR and SFDVKD. The CDR3 coding sequence is TGTGCCACCAGTGTTGCTAGCGGGAGGGCTGATGAGCAGTTCTTC. It encodes CATSVASGRADEQFF.

This clonotype was seen ten or more times. Sequence at one end of the junction differs from germline and may be a read error. The genes are TRBV24-1 and TRBJ2-1; D is perhaps TRBD2 (6 bases). CDR1 is KGHDR and CDR2 is SFDVKD in the germline V gene. This CDR3 contains 19 residues. CDR3 sequence (DNA): TGTGCCACCAGTGACCCGCGGGACGAAGTCCCCAGCTCCTACAATGAGAAGTTCTTC. This sequence encodes CATSDPRDEVPSSYNEKFF.